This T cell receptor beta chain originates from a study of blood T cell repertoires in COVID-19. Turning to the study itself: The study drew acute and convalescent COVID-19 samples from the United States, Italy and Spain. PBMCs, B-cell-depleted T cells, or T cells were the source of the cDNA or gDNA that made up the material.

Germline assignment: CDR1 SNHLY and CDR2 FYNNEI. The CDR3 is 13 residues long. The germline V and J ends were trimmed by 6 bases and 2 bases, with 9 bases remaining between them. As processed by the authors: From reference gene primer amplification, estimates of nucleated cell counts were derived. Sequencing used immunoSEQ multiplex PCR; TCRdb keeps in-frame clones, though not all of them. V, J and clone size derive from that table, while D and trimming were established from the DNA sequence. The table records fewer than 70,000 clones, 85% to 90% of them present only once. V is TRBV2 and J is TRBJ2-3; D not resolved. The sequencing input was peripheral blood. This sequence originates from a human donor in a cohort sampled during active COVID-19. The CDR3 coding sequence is TGTGCCAGCAGGGCGGAGAACACAGATACGCAGTATTTT. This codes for CASRAENTDTQYF.